This T cell receptor beta chain comes out of a study of blood T cell repertoires in COVID-19. For the study at large: Specimens from acute and convalescent COVID-19 originated in the United States, Italy and Spain.

Per the original data handling: How many nucleated cells were present was estimated from reference gene primer amplification. Assay used: immunoSEQ multiplex PCR; TCRdb lists only in-frame clones, some missing. The V and J calls and the clone size are those of that table, but D and trimming were determined from the DNA. Of 150,000 to 200,000 clones listed, 85% to 90% are singletons. Trimming pared 1 base from V and 0 bases from J, leaving 9 bases between. The V gene's germline CDR1 is SGHNT and CDR2 YYREEE (reference sequence). CDR3 length: 15 amino acids. This sequence originates from a man aged 50 to 60 with acute or convalescent COVID-19. V and J are TRBV5-4 and TRBJ2-3; D gene uncertain. Material: peripheral blood. This CDR3 reads CASSLFPSSTDTQYF. CDR3 DNA: TGTGCCAGCAGCTTGTTCCCTTCTAGCACAGATACGCAGTATTTT.